Detailed here is one T cell receptor beta chain. Its antigen is unknown. From germline, CDR1 is GTSNPN and CDR2 SVGIG (reference sequence). CDR3 length: 15 residues. Trimming cost V 0 bases and J 5 bases; bases outside gene matches: 7. This sample stems from a study of neoadjuvant anti-PD-1 for oral cavity cancer. Study information: Patients without progression received a fourth nivolumab dose around day 43, then surgical resection on days 50-56. Study-wide results and limits: After neoadjuvant nivolumab, PBMC T cell clonality was significantly higher in non-responders than responders. Pretreatment Treg/Th17 ratio correlated inversely with post-treatment tumor clonality.

Libraries were prepared by immunoSEQ multiplex PCR; TCRdb keeps only in-frame clonotypes and omits some of them. This sample yields approximately 83,000 clones, of which around 80% are seen a single time; around 3.2% belongs to the top ten. Analysis of PBMCs was direct, with no culture step. This sequence was found in a person aged 35-79 years with oral cavity squamous cell carcinoma. This material consisted of PBMCs, taken before nivolumab (anti-PD-1) treatment. The chain links TRBV30 to TRBJ1-1; 9 nucleotides match TRBD1. CDR3 region: CAWSVLGTGRTEAFF. The CDR3 nucleotides read TGTGCCTGGAGTGTACTAGGGACAGGGAGGACTGAAGCTTTCTTT. Looking up the rest from reference TRBV30 and TRBJ1-1 gives the full variable domain: SQTIHQWPATLVQPVGSPLSLECTVEGTSNPNLYWYRQAAGRGLQLLFYSVGIGQISSEVPQNLSASRPQDRQFILSSKKLLLSDSGFYLCAWSVLGTGRTEAFFGQGTRLTVV.